A single sample gave rise to the 17 T cell receptor beta chains below, sequenced in a study of monozygotic twins with cystic fibrosis. Profiled with immunoSEQ multiplex PCR; TCRdb holds only in-frame clones, not every one. The sample has 15,000 to 20,000 clones, about 96% seen once. Sequenced: blood. The receptors derive from a girl aged 2 to 9 with cystic fibrosis.

The V call is TRBV5-1, the J call TRBJ1-5; D is unclear. CDR1 is SGHRS, CDR2 YFSETQ, per germline. The germline V and J ends were trimmed by 1 base and 2 bases, with 19 bases remaining between them. This CDR3 has 18 residues. The CDR3 sequence: CASSLWDLVAYCNQPQHF. CDR3 bases: TGCGCCAGCAGCTTGTGGGATTTGGTAGCGTACTGCAATCAGCCCCAGCATTTT.

The chain carries TRBV28 and TRBJ1-2, with 8 bases aligning to TRBD1. Per the germline V gene, CDR1 is MDHEN and CDR2 is SYDVKM. Trimming at V came to 6 bases and at J to 5 bases, leaving 11 bases not matched to a gene. This CDR3 contains 15 residues. The CDR3 is CASSRFGTGIYGYTF. The CDR3 DNA reads as TGTGCCAGCAGCCGCTTCGGGACAGGAATTTATGGCTACACCTTC.

This clone was seen only a few times. The rearrangement links TRBV5-6 to TRBJ2-7; a weak D match, TRBD2 (6 bases). Looked up from germline, CDR1 is SGHDT and CDR2 is YYEEEE. Between the trimmed V and J ends, which lost 2 bases and 4 bases, there was a span of 13 bases. The CDR3 sequence is 14 residues long. CDR3 protein: CASSLGGSLYEQYF. In DNA form, the CDR3 reads TGTGCCAGCAGCTTAGGAGGGAGCCTTTACGAGCAGTACTTC.

This sequence joins TRBV28 and TRBJ2-2; 9 nucleotides match TRBD1. The CDR3 loop spans 13 amino acids. Losses at the gene ends were 8 bases for V and 4 bases for J; bases not matched to a gene: 2. CDR1 is MDHEN and CDR2 is SYDVKM in the germline V gene. The CDR3 loop reads CASGTGPTGELFF. The CDR3 coding sequence is TGTGCCAGCGGGACAGGGCCCACCGGGGAGCTGTTTTTT.

The V gene is TRBV15, the J gene TRBJ1-6; no clear D gene. V shed 0 bases and J shed 13 bases, with 7 bases lying between them. Germline V gene data show CDR1 as LNHNV and CDR2 as YYDKDF (reference sequence). The CDR3 extends over 12 amino acids. CDR3 amino acids: CATSRDGVPLHF. The DNA of the CDR3 is TGTGCCACCAGCAGAGATGGGGTTCCCCTCCACTTT.

The genes are TRBV30 and TRBJ2-7, with 7 bases aligning to TRBD1. This CDR3 contains 14 residues. Per the germline V gene, CDR1 is GTSNPN and CDR2 is SVGIG (reference sequence). Germline trimming cut 4 bases from V and 3 bases from J; bases unmatched to any gene: 9. Here the CDR3 reads CAWTTGKGNYEQYF. In nucleotides, the CDR3 is TGTGCCTGGACGACAGGGAAGGGCAACTACGAGCAGTACTTC.

The chain recombines TRBV6-6 with TRBJ1-1; D is ambiguous. The CDR3 length is 14 residues. Deletions cut 1 base from V and 2 bases from J, with 8 bases between. Germline CDR1 is MNHNY and CDR2 is SVGAGI (reference sequence). CDR3 DNA: TGTGCCAGCAGTTACTTTAAGGAAAACACTGAAGCTTTCTTT. Protein sequence: CASSYFKENTEAFF.

V and J are TRBV6-5 and TRBJ2-1, with D tentatively TRBD2 (6 bases). The germline CDR1 and CDR2 sequences are MNHEY and SVGAGI. The CDR3 runs 11 residues. Between the trimmed V and J ends, which lost 6 bases and 7 bases, there was a span of 7 bases. The DNA for the CDR3 is TGTGCCAGCAGGGCGGGAAATGAGCAGTTCTTC. This codes for CASRAGNEQFF.

This clone was seen a single time. V is TRBV27 and J is TRBJ1-3, with 10 bases matching TRBD1. Germline V CDR1 and CDR2: MNHEY, SMNVEV (reference sequence). J lost 2 bases, V lost 5 bases, and 6 bases had no gene match. This CDR3 is built from 16 residues. The CDR3 DNA sequence: TGTGCCAGCAGTCCGGGACAGGGGCCGGCTGGAAACACCATATATTTT. Its protein is CASSPGQGPAGNTIYF.

The chain has TRBV5-6 and TRBJ1-1; perhaps TRBD1 as D (5 bases). V lost 0 bases and J lost 5, with 14 bases in between. In germline, CDR1 is SGHDT, CDR2 YYEEEE. The CDR3 consists of 15 residues. Written as DNA, the CDR3 is TGTGCCAGCAGCTTGGAAGGGGCGAGAAGGACTGAAGCTTTCTTT. It translates to CASSLEGARRTEAFF.

The CDR3 region is CASSQERTGEYNYGYTF. In DNA, the CDR3 is TGCGCCAGCAGCCAAGAACGGACAGGGGAATATAACTATGGCTACACCTTC. The gene calls are TRBV4-3 and TRBJ1-2; 9 nucleotides agree with TRBD1. V gave up 0 bases and J gave up 1 base; unmatched junction bases: 6. This CDR3 spans 17 amino acids. Germline CDR1 LGHNA, CDR2 YSLEER.

V and J are TRBV7-2 and TRBJ2-5; maybe TRBD1 (5 bases). This CDR3 has 13 residues. With 4 bases removed from V and 5 bases from J, the gap between germline ends came to 11 bases. From germline, CDR1 is SGHTA and CDR2 FQGNSA. The CDR3 DNA reads TGTGCCAGCAGCTCATCAGGGTGGGAGACCCAGTACTTC. Translated, it gives CASSSSGWETQYF.

The chain recombines TRBV6-1 with TRBJ1-5; D not certain. V shed 6 bases and J shed 4 bases, with 4 bases lying between them. There are 11 residues in the CDR3. Germline V gene data show CDR1 as MNHNS and CDR2 as SASEGT. The CDR3 coding sequence is TGTGCCAGCAGCCGAAATCAGCCCCAGCATTTT. The encoded protein is CASSRNQPQHF.

V is TRBV6-5 and J is TRBJ2-6, with D perhaps given as TRBD1 or TRBD2 (5 bases each). The germline CDR1 and CDR2 sequences are MNHEY and SVGAGI. The CDR3 is made up of 15 amino acids. V lost 6 bases to trimming and J lost 7 bases, with 16 bases between them. CDR3 loop: CASSSGTGIANVLTF. CDR3 coding DNA: TGTGCCAGCAGCTCCGGGACCGGGATCGCCAACGTCCTGACTTTC.

The V call is TRBV7-2, the J call TRBJ2-1; no reliable D call. The CDR3 extends over 14 amino acids. Germline V gives CDR1 SGHTA, CDR2 FQGNSA. V lost 2 bases and J lost 0, with 5 bases in between. The CDR3 sequence: CASSLSSSYNEQFF. The CDR3 region has the DNA TGTGCCAGCAGCTTATCTAGCTCCTACAATGAGCAGTTCTTC.

This chain joins TRBV9 and TRBJ2-6; no definite D call. The CDR3 length is 15 residues. Looked up from germline, CDR1 is SGDLS and CDR2 is YYNGEE. Trimming cost V 0 bases and J 4 bases, with 8 bases left between them. The CDR3 is CASSVGALGANVLTF. CDR3 bases: TGTGCCAGCAGCGTAGGGGCGCTAGGGGCCAACGTCCTGACTTTC.

This rearrangement joins TRBV28 to TRBJ1-2; no firm D call. CDR3 length: 13 residues. Germline V gene data show CDR1 as MDHEN and CDR2 as SYDVKM. V was pared by 5 bases and J by 7 bases, with 14 bases between. The DNA of the CDR3 is TGTGCCAGCAGTCCCCCGCGGGTTGGTGGCTACACCTTC. Its translation is CASSPPRVGGYTF.